This is a list of T cell receptor beta chains from one sample in a study of blood T cell repertoires in COVID-19. Profiled with immunoSEQ multiplex PCR; TCRdb holds only in-frame clones, not every one. The table lists a few hundred thousand clones, about nine tenths of them singletons. Sequencing input: PBMCs or T cells enriched from blood (not recorded which). Source of these receptors: a woman aged 40-49 years who had recovered from COVID-19. The CDR3 runs from the conserved cysteine through the conserved F or W. D genes are given only for firm matches. The size field is filled for only some rows; it gives once, few, many or a size class.

j_gene,d_gene,v_gene,abundance,CDR3aa,CDR3nt
TRBJ1-5,-,TRBV27,-,CASAPRRDFIQPQHF,TGTGCCAGCGCCCCGCGGCGGGATTTCATACAGCCCCAGCATTTT
TRBJ2-5,-,TRBV7-9,-,CASSSTGEKGTQYF,TGTGCCAGCAGCTCTACCGGGGAGAAGGGGACCCAGTACTTC
TRBJ2-3,TRBD1,TRBV9,-,CASSVVQGDTQYF,TGTGCCAGCAGCGTAGTACAGGGGGATACGCAGTATTTT
TRBJ2-7,-,TRBV18,-,CASSGGNSYEQYF,TGTGCCAGCTCCGGAGGGAACTCCTACGAGCAGTACTTC
TRBJ1-4,TRBD1,TRBV11-2,few,CASSRTGTGDNEKLFF,TGTGCCAGCAGCCGAACCGGGACAGGCGATAATGAAAAACTGTTTTTT
TRBJ2-7,-,TRBV7-9,-,CASSPWDIYEQYF,TGTGCCAGCAGCCCATGGGACATCTACGAGCAGTACTTC
TRBJ2-1,TRBD2,TRBV6-5,-,CASRAGDYNEQFF,TGTGCCAGCCGCGCGGGAGACTACAATGAGCAGTTCTTC
TRBJ1-3,-,TRBV28,-,CASSFTRGAGNTIYF,TGTGCCAGCAGTTTTACCAGGGGAGCAGGAAACACCATATATTTT
TRBJ2-7,TRBD1,TRBV28,-,CASSSADRGMGEQYF,TGTGCCAGCAGCAGCGCGGACAGGGGGATGGGCGAGCAGTACTTC
TRBJ1-2,-,TRBV11-3,-,CASSLAPGGYTF,TGTGCCAGCAGCTTAGCCCCCGGGGGCTACACCTTC
TRBJ1-4,-,TRBV28,-,CASRGGPEEKLFF,TGTGCCAGCAGGGGGGGGCCAGAGGAAAAACTGTTTTTT
TRBJ2-7,-,TRBV9,once,CASSLSGDEQYF,TGTGCCAGCAGCCTCTCGGGGGACGAGCAGTACTTC
TRBJ2-1,TRBD2,TRBV11-3,-,CASSLAGGNEQFF,TGTGCCAGCAGCTTGGCGGGGGGAAATGAGCAGTTCTTC
TRBJ2-1,-,TRBV7-3,-,CASSPTGSNEQFF,TGTGCCAGCAGCCCAACGGGAAGCAATGAGCAGTTCTTC
TRBJ2-7,-,TRBV21-1,-,CASSKRTRDYEQYF,TGTGCCAGCAGCAAAAGGACTAGGGACTACGAGCAGTACTTC
TRBJ2-7,TRBD1,TRBV4-1,-,CASSQEPDRVTYEQYF,TGCGCCAGCAGCCAAGAGCCGGACAGGGTCACCTACGAGCAGTACTTC
TRBJ2-3,TRBD2,TRBV25-1,-,CASSPPSGFTDTQYF,TGTGCCAGCAGTCCACCTAGCGGGTTCACAGATACGCAGTATTTT
TRBJ2-7,TRBD1,TRBV28,-,CASSLSGGGSGQYF,TGTGCCAGCAGTTTATCAGGGGGCGGGTCAGGGCAGTACTTC
TRBJ1-6,TRBD1,TRBV25-1,-,CASSDLTGAHSYNSPLHF,TGTGCCAGCAGTGACCTGACAGGGGCCCACTCCTATAATTCACCCCTCCACTTT
TRBJ2-2,-,TRBV11-2,-,CASSLLVNTGELFF,TGTGCCAGCAGCTTGTTAGTGAACACCGGGGAGCTGTTTTTT
TRBJ2-1,-,TRBV11-3,-,CASGSQGRFVGGSYNEQFF,TGTGCCTCCGGCTCACAGGGGCGGTTCGTCGGGGGTTCCTACAATGAGCAGTTCTTC
TRBJ2-7,TRBD2,TRBV7-8,-,CASSLRLAGREQYF,TGTGCCAGCAGCCTTCGCCTAGCGGGACGCGAGCAGTACTTC
TRBJ2-5,TRBD2,TRBV15,-,CATSTTWTSGGYQETQYF,TGTGCCACCAGCACCACCTGGACTAGCGGGGGGTACCAAGAGACCCAGTACTTC
TRBJ1-1,-,TRBV12-3/TRBV12-4,-,CASSFSENTEAFF,TGTGCCAGCAGTTTTTCAGAGAACACTGAAGCTTTCTTT
TRBJ1-6,-,TRBV28,-,CASSFFIGGQVINSPLHF,TGTGCCAGCAGTTTCTTCATCGGGGGGCAGGTTATTAATTCACCCCTCCACTTT
TRBJ1-1,-,TRBV30,-,CAWSVRRGTEAFF,TGTGCCTGGAGTGTACGAAGGGGAACTGAAGCTTTCTTT
TRBJ2-1,TRBD1,TRBV9,-,CASSVTGTGGPFDEQFF,TGTGCCAGCAGCGTGACCGGGACAGGGGGTCCTTTCGATGAGCAGTTCTTC
TRBJ2-3,TRBD1,TRBV7-2,-,CASGRVSGGHTQYF,TGTGCCAGCGGCCGGGTGTCAGGGGGCCATACGCAGTATTTT